A single sample gave rise to the 31 T cell receptor beta chains below, sequenced in a study of CD4 T cells in relation to SARS-CoV-2 and coronaviruses. CD4+ T cells from unexposed donors were obtained before the COVID-19 pandemic (2011-2018). The cells were cultured for approximately ten days before CD4+ T cells were isolated. The antigens these receptors bind are not known. Method: immunoSEQ multiplex PCR; TCRdb's copy keeps in-frame clones and lacks some. The sample includes some 30,000 clones, about 70% of them seen just once. Sequenced input: CD4+ T cells from PBMCs, cultured in vitro. All receptors derive from a human donor in good health.

J is TRBJ2-2 and V is TRBV19; the D gene could be TRBD1 or TRBD2 (6 bases each). The ends were cut back, 1 base at V and 9 bases at J, with 9 bases in the middle. Germline CDR1 and CDR2: LNHDA and SQIVND (reference sequence). The CDR3 is made up of 13 amino acids. Here the CDR3 DNA reads TGTGCCAGTAGTATAGGGGGGGCCCGGGAGCTGTTTTTT. Its protein product is CASSIGGARELFF.

The V gene is TRBV10-2, the J gene TRBJ2-3; D is unresolved. Germline lookup yields CDR1 WSHSY and CDR2 SAAADI. The CDR3 sequence is 13 residues long. Deletions cut 6 bases from V and 0 bases from J, with 7 bases between. The CDR3 loop reads CASRADSTDTQYF. CDR3 DNA sequence: TGCGCCAGCAGGGCCGATAGCACAGATACGCAGTATTTT.

The chain links TRBV7-2 to TRBJ2-2; TRBD1 is a possible D gene (6 bases). Germline CDR1 reads SGHTA; CDR2 reads FQGNSA. The CDR3 totals 15 residues. V shed 5 bases and J shed 4 bases, with 14 bases lying between them. The CDR3 bases are TGTGCCAGCAGCGGGTGGGGGCAGGGCACCGGGGAGCTGTTTTTT. Translated: CASSGWGQGTGELFF.

The V and J genes are TRBV5-1 and TRBJ2-1, with D perhaps TRBD1 (5 bases). Germline loops: CDR1 SGHRS, CDR2 YFSETQ. V was clipped by 1 base and J by 6 bases, with 14 bases between them. The CDR3 is 15 amino acids. The CDR3 region is CASSLIGVSGNEQFF. CDR3 bases: TGCGCCAGCAGCTTGATAGGGGTTTCAGGCAATGAGCAGTTCTTC.

CDR3 protein: CASSLALGNLPYEQYF. In DNA, the CDR3 is TGCGCCAGCAGCTTGGCCTTGGGGAACCTACCTTACGAGCAGTACTTC. The chain uses TRBV5-1 and TRBJ2-7; no firm D call. There are 16 residues in the CDR3. V was cut by 0 bases and J by 4 bases, with 17 bases left in between. Per the germline V gene, CDR1 is SGHRS and CDR2 is YFSETQ.

V gene TRBV30 combines with J gene TRBJ2-7; TRBD2 agrees at 11 bases. This CDR3 has 16 amino acids. Germline V lookup: CDR1 GTSNPN, CDR2 SVGIG (reference sequence). V was clipped by 2 bases and J by 0 bases; unmatched bases: 6. This chain's CDR3 is CAWSLPGTSGSYEQYF. CDR3 nucleotide sequence: TGTGCCTGGAGTCTTCCCGGGACTAGCGGCTCCTACGAGCAGTACTTC. Using reference TRBV30 and TRBJ2-7 for the parts outside the CDR3, the full variable domain is SQTIHQWPATLVQPVGSPLSLECTVEGTSNPNLYWYRQAAGRGLQLLFYSVGIGQISSEVPQNLSASRPQDRQFILSSKKLLLSDSGFYLCAWSLPGTSGSYEQYFGPGTRLTVT.

The rearrangement uses TRBV30 and TRBJ2-4; D is unresolved. The CDR3 contains 12 residues. Trimming shortened V by 3 bases and J by 6 bases, and 9 bases separated the two germline ends. Germline CDR1 GTSNPN, CDR2 SVGIG (reference sequence). The CDR3 is CAWRADLNIQYF. DNA for the CDR3: TGTGCCTGGAGGGCCGACTTAAACATTCAGTACTTC. The full variable domain, with the rest looked up from reference TRBV30 and TRBJ2-4, is SQTIHQWPATLVQPVGSPLSLECTVEGTSNPNLYWYRQAAGRGLQLLFYSVGIGQISSEVPQNLSASRPQDRQFILSSKKLLLSDSGFYLCAWRADLNIQYFGAGTRLSVL.

This clone was counted between two and nine times. The genes are TRBV14 and TRBJ2-7; D unresolved. Trimming left V 0 bases short and J 8 bases short, with 8 bases between. CDR1 is SGHDN, CDR2 FVKESK, per germline. CDR3 length equals 12 residues. CDR3: CASSQDPRQQYF. CDR3 coding DNA: TGTGCCAGCAGCCAAGATCCCAGGCAGCAGTACTTC.

The chain joins TRBV18 to TRBJ2-2, with unresolved D. Germline CDR1 is KGHSH and CDR2 is LQKENI. The ends were cut back, 2 bases at V and 4 bases at J, with 8 bases in the middle. The CDR3 loop spans 14 amino acids. The CDR3 DNA reads as TGTGCCAGCTCACCAGAGGACGGCACCGGGGAGCTGTTTTTT. This encodes CASSPEDGTGELFF.

The V and J genes are TRBV2 and TRBJ2-4; the match to TRBD1 covers 7 bases. Germline lookup yields CDR1 SNHLY and CDR2 FYNNEI. The CDR3 is 15 residues long. After removal of 8 bases from V and 6 bases from J, the junction contained 13 bases not matched to a gene. CDR3 DNA sequence: TGTGCCAGCCAGCTTGCCCAACAGGGGCTAAACATTCAGTACTTC. It is translated as CASQLAQQGLNIQYF. Combining the CDR3 with reference TRBV2 and TRBJ2-4 gives the whole variable domain EPEVTQTPSHQVTQMGQEVILRCVPISNHLYFYWYRQILGQKVEFLVSFYNNEISEKSEIFDDQFSVERPDGSNFTLKIRSTKLEDSAMYFCASQLAQQGLNIQYFGAGTRLSVL.

This clone was counted once. The rearrangement links TRBV6-2 or TRBV6-3 to TRBJ2-7, with D tentatively TRBD2 (6 bases). Looked up from germline, CDR1 is MNHEY and CDR2 is SVGEGT. This CDR3 is built from 13 residues. The V gene lost 6 bases and the J gene lost 6 bases, with 15 bases spanning the gap. This CDR3 reads CASSLPPSAEQYF. For the CDR3, the DNA is TGTGCCAGCAGCCTACCCCCTAGCGCCGAGCAGTACTTC.

The chain is built from TRBV5-1 and TRBJ1-1, with 8 bases fitting TRBD1. V lost 5 bases, J lost 4 bases, and 10 bases stayed unmatched. Germline loops: CDR1 SGHRS, CDR2 YFSETQ. The CDR3 has 15 residues. CDR3 loop: CASRGDRSSGTEAFF. In DNA form, the CDR3 reads TGCGCCAGCAGAGGGGACAGGTCGTCGGGCACTGAAGCTTTCTTT.

The chain links TRBV24-1 to TRBJ2-1; D not resolved. V lost 4 bases and J 8 bases, leaving 11 bases between the germline ends. CDR1 is KGHDR and CDR2 is SFDVKD in the germline V gene. The CDR3 length is 13 residues. The CDR3 protein is CATSDYERDEQFF. Written as DNA, the CDR3 is TGTGCCACCAGTGACTATGAAAGGGATGAGCAGTTCTTC.

The rearrangement joins TRBV19 to TRBJ1-4; a possible D gene is TRBD1 (6 bases). V shed 3 bases and J shed 13 bases, with 12 bases lying between them. CDR1 is LNHDA and CDR2 is SQIVND in the germline V gene (reference sequence). The CDR3 extends over 12 amino acids. CDR3 nucleotide sequence: TGTGCCAGTAGTATTCAAGGAGGGGGACTGTTTTTT. Residues: CASSIQGGGLFF.

The chain couples TRBV18 to TRBJ2-7; tentative D call: TRBD1 (6 bases). CDR3 length: 15 amino acids. Trimming shortened V by 0 bases and J by 0 bases, and 9 bases separated the two germline ends. Germline V gene sequence: CDR1 KGHSH, CDR2 LQKENI. The CDR3 protein is CASSPPGAGSYEQYF. The CDR3 DNA reads TGTGCCAGCTCACCACCGGGGGCCGGCTCCTACGAGCAGTACTTC.

The V gene is TRBV29-1, the J gene TRBJ1-3, with a weak D call TRBD1 (6 bases). This CDR3 is 12 amino acids long. CDR1 SQVTM and CDR2 ANQGSEA come from the germline V gene. With 4 bases removed from V and 8 bases from J, the gap between germline ends came to 12 bases. As DNA, the CDR3 is TGCAGCGTTGGAACAGGGCAAGACACCATATATTTT. Translating gives CSVGTGQDTIYF.

This CDR3 reads CASGTGISYNSPLHF. In DNA form, the CDR3 reads TGTGCCAGTGGGACAGGGATATCCTATAATTCACCCCTCCACTTT. V and J are TRBV19 and TRBJ1-6; the match to TRBD1 covers 9 bases. Germline values: CDR1 LNHDA, CDR2 SQIVND (reference sequence). There are 15 residues in the CDR3. J gave up 1 base and V 8 bases, and 3 bases lay outside the gene matches.

This chain connects TRBV7-9 to TRBJ2-7, with D maybe TRBD1 (6 bases). Germline CDR1 reads SEHNR; CDR2 reads FQNEAQ (reference sequence). The CDR3 covers 14 residues. Between the trimmed V and J ends, which lost 2 bases and 2 bases, there was a span of 10 bases. CDR3 loop: CASSLRGGPYEQYF. CDR3 coding DNA: TGTGCCAGCAGCTTACGAGGGGGACCCTACGAGCAGTACTTC.

A few counts support this clone. The chain carries TRBV30 and TRBJ2-2; TRBD1 aligns across 7 bases. Trimming cost V 8 bases and J 2 bases; bases outside gene matches: 14. The germline V gene has CDR1 GTSNPN and CDR2 SVGIG (reference sequence). CDR3 size: 16 residues. The CDR3 sequence is CARMRGGALNTGELFF. Here the CDR3 DNA reads TGTGCCCGGATGAGAGGGGGCGCGCTAAACACCGGGGAGCTGTTTTTT.

In this sample, this clone turned up a few times. The chain carries TRBV7-2 and TRBJ1-1; D is ambiguous. The V gene's germline CDR1 is SGHTA and CDR2 FQGNSA. The germline V and J ends were trimmed by 5 bases and 6 bases, with 16 bases remaining between them. This CDR3 comprises 14 residues. CDR3 sequence reads: CASSPSTSWSEAFF. The CDR3 coding sequence is TGTGCCAGCAGCCCGTCAACCTCCTGGTCTGAAGCTTTCTTT.

Here the CDR3 DNA reads TGTGCCAGCAGCTTAGGCGGTGAATACGAGCAGTACTTC. It is translated as CASSLGGEYEQYF. The genes are TRBV11-3 and TRBJ2-7; no firm D call. The CDR3 consists of 13 residues. The germline V gene has CDR1 SGHNT and CDR2 YENEEA. V dropped 1 base and J dropped 4 bases, with 8 bases sitting between them.

The chain links TRBV10-3 to TRBJ1-2; D remains ambiguous. The germline gives CDR1 ENHRY, CDR2 SYGVKD. V lost 6 bases and J 0 bases, leaving 17 bases between the germline ends. This CDR3 has 16 amino acids. CDR3 region: CAIRYSLSGANYGYTF. Here the CDR3 DNA reads TGTGCCATCAGATACTCCCTCTCCGGGGCTAACTATGGCTACACCTTC.

This clone was seen only once. The rearrangement links TRBV3-1 (or the pseudogene TRBV3-2) to TRBJ2-2; no clear D gene. V lost 4 bases and J 0 bases, leaving 6 bases between the germline ends. CDR1 and CDR2 (germline): LGHDT, YNNKEL (reference sequence). The CDR3 length is 14 residues. DNA for the CDR3: TGTGCCAGCAGCCTAGGGTCGAACACCGGGGAGCTGTTTTTT. This translates into CASSLGSNTGELFF.

The chain is built from TRBV29-1 and TRBJ1-1; no clear D gene. This CDR3 comprises 12 residues. The germline CDR1 and CDR2 sequences are SQVTM and ANQGSEA. Deletions cut 3 bases from V and 1 base from J, with 6 bases between. The CDR3 coding sequence is TGCAGCGTTGAGGTCCAGAACACTGAAGCTTTCTTT. Translated, it gives CSVEVQNTEAFF.

The genes are TRBV27 and TRBJ1-1; TRBD1 is a possible D gene (5 bases). The CDR3 consists of 14 residues. V was clipped by 7 bases and J by 0 bases, with 12 bases between them. Germline V lookup: CDR1 MNHEY, CDR2 SMNVEV (reference sequence). The chain's CDR3 is CASKSGNMNTEAFF. For the CDR3, the DNA is TGTGCCAGCAAATCAGGGAACATGAACACTGAAGCTTTCTTT.

A note on this clone: Other DNA sequences in the same sample also yield this CDR3. The rearrangement joins TRBV11-3 to TRBJ1-1, with D tentatively TRBD1 (6 bases). Germline assignment: CDR1 SGHNT and CDR2 YENEEA. The V and J ends lost 3 bases and 5 bases respectively, with 10 bases between them. This CDR3 contains 13 residues. The CDR3 loop is CASSFHRETEAFF. CDR3 sequence (DNA): TGTGCCAGCAGCTTCCACAGGGAAACTGAAGCTTTCTTT.

The J gene is TRBJ2-7, the V gene TRBV6-1; 9 bases fit TRBD2. With V trimmed by 0 bases and J by 0 bases, 0 bases remained unmatched. Germline V gene lookup returns CDR1 MNHNS and CDR2 SASEGT. The CDR3 is made up of 15 amino acids. The CDR3, as DNA: TGTGCCAGCAGTGAAGCACTAGCGGGCTCCTACGAGCAGTACTTC. Protein product: CASSEALAGSYEQYF.

The chain couples TRBV11-2 to TRBJ2-1; tentative D call: TRBD1 (6 bases). This CDR3 spans 16 amino acids. Trimming shortened V by 1 base and J by 4 bases, and 14 bases separated the two germline ends. CDR1 is SGHAT and CDR2 is FQNNGV in the germline V gene. CDR3 amino acids: CASSLGAWGQYNEQFF. CDR3 DNA sequence: TGTGCCAGCAGCTTAGGAGCCTGGGGACAATACAATGAGCAGTTCTTC.

CDR3 sequence reads: CASSPGGDVSPLHF. The CDR3 coding sequence is TGTGCCAGCAGCCCTGGTGGTGATGTGTCACCCCTCCACTTT. The rearrangement uses TRBV7-3 and TRBJ1-6; D gene ambiguous. Germline CDR1 is SGHTA and CDR2 is FQGTGA. V gave up 5 bases and J gave up 10 bases, with 15 bases separating them. The length of the CDR3 is 14 residues.

V gene TRBV19 combines with J gene TRBJ1-4, with D perhaps TRBD1 (5 bases). The CDR3 extends over 16 amino acids. V lost 4 bases and J lost 0, with 12 bases in between. Germline loops: CDR1 LNHDA, CDR2 SQIVND (reference sequence). CDR3 DNA: TGTGCCAGTAGTAGCCGGGACCTTGCAACTAATGAAAAACTGTTTTTT. Translated: CASSSRDLATNEKLFF.

V usage is TRBV29-1 and J usage is TRBJ1-3; D gene ambiguous. The V and J ends lost 7 bases and 8 bases respectively, with 15 bases between them. Germline CDR1 and CDR2: SQVTM and ANQGSEA. There are 12 residues in the CDR3. In nucleotides, the CDR3 is TGCAGCGCGGTGGGGTCCTCGGACACCATATATTTT. Its protein is CSAVGSSDTIYF.